This T cell receptor beta chain was sequenced in a study of breast tumors, draining lymph nodes, adjacent tissues. Breast cancer patients provided tissue from their axillary draining lymph nodes. TCRdb processed the multiplex PCR reads anew with MiXCR; each CDR3 protein has one entry. Here the sample spans 80,000 to 130,000 distinct CDR3 sequences, over 20% being singletons. The CDR3 runs to 12 residues. The V gene's germline CDR1 is MNHNY and CDR2 SVGAGI (reference sequence). This clonotype came up many times. What it recognizes is unknown. An end of the junction does not agree with germline; a read error may underlie this. Study outcomes and limitations: Tumor TCR diversity was below lymph nodes but above nontumor tissue.

This TCR was sampled from a female donor with breast cancer. Some clones in this sample may be carry-over from other donors' samples. The rearrangement uses TRBV6-6 and TRBJ1-2; D remains ambiguous. Material: axillary lymph node tissue. The CDR3 spells CASSYQRPRILF. The DNA of the CDR3 is TGTGCCAGCAGTTACCAGAGGCCTAGGATACTCTTC.